These 9 T cell receptor beta chains were all obtained from the same sample, sequenced in a study of blood T cell repertoires in COVID-19 (dated by TCRdb to about 2020). The library was produced with the immunoSEQ multiplex PCR assay. Sourced from immuneACCESS, this table was stored by TCRdb with only in-frame sequences that have V and J called. A share of the clones is absent; for the studies checked, an unresolved V gene accounts for under half, and the remainder has no known explanation. The sample table shows roughly 300,000 clones, and approximately 92% are seen once. In total, the top ten clones hold around 6.8% of the sample. Input material: peripheral blood. Receptors originate from a woman aged 25-40 years with COVID-19, enrolled during active disease.

The genes are TRBV6-5 and TRBJ2-7; the match to TRBD2 covers 9 bases. The CDR3 contains 14 residues. CDR1 and CDR2 (germline): MNHEY, SVGAGI. V trimming: 5 bases; J trimming: 2 bases; junction bases outside the gene matches: 4. DNA for the CDR3: TGTGCCAGCAGTAGGCGGGAGGGTGCCTACGAGCAGTACTTC. This codes for CASSRREGAYEQYF.

V is TRBV3-1 (or the pseudogene TRBV3-2) and J is TRBJ2-7, with TRBD2 identical over 9 bases. CDR1 and CDR2 (germline): LGHDT, YNNKEL (reference sequence). J was trimmed by 2 bases and V by 5 bases; bases with no gene match: 7. This CDR3 spans 15 amino acids. CDR3 loop: CASSDSGRITYEQYF. As DNA, the CDR3 is TGTGCCAGCAGCGACAGCGGGAGGATTACCTACGAGCAGTACTTC.

A single count supports this clone. The V call is TRBV28, the J call TRBJ1-3; TRBD1 might be the D (5 bases). This CDR3 has 14 amino acids. Between the trimmed V and J ends, which lost 7 bases and 0 bases, there was a span of 10 bases. Germline V gene sequence: CDR1 MDHEN, CDR2 SYDVKM. CDR3 bases: TGTGCCAGCAAGGACATTTCCTCTGGAAACACCATATATTTT. It yields the protein CASKDISSGNTIYF.

The chain couples TRBV5-1 to TRBJ1-2; TRBD1 aligns across 7 bases. The CDR3 runs to 13 residues. J gave up 4 bases and V 4 bases, and 4 bases lay outside the gene matches. Germline V CDR1 and CDR2: SGHRS, YFSETQ. CDR3 nucleotide sequence: TGCGCCAGCAGCCCCGGGACAGCCTATGGCTACACCTTC. Translated: CASSPGTAYGYTF.

V is TRBV19 and J is TRBJ2-1; 10 nucleotides agree with TRBD1. The CDR3 is 16 amino acids. The germline V gene has CDR1 LNHDA and CDR2 SQIVND (reference sequence). V dropped 0 bases and J dropped 9; count of bases not matched to a gene: 8. CDR3 DNA sequence: TGTGCCAGTAGTATAGACCGACAGGGGGCCGATAGTGAGCAGTTCTTC. This codes for CASSIDRQGADSEQFF. The whole variable domain, remainder taken from reference TRBV19 and TRBJ2-1, is DGGITQSPKYLFRKEGQNVTLSCEQNLNHDAMYWYRQDPGQGLRLIYYSQIVNDFQKGDIAEGYSVSREKKESFPLTVTSAQKNPTAFYLCASSIDRQGADSEQFFGPGTRLTVL.

The chain uses TRBV28 and TRBJ2-4; D perhaps matches TRBD1 (6 bases). CDR1 is MDHEN and CDR2 is SYDVKM in the germline V gene. The CDR3 length is 14 residues. Trimming took off 5 bases at V and 8 bases at J, with 16 bases between the two ends. The CDR3 DNA sequence: TGTGCCAGCAGTCGAACAGGGCCGGGATACATTCAGTACTTC. This encodes CASSRTGPGYIQYF.

This chain uses TRBV2 with TRBJ2-1; tentative D call: TRBD2 (6 bases). CDR1 SNHLY and CDR2 FYNNEI come from the germline V gene. The V end was cut by 4 bases, the J end by 14 bases, with 27 bases between. The CDR3 is made up of 16 amino acids. CDR3 protein: CASSGLGVAVAGSEFF. In nucleotides, the CDR3 is TGTGCCAGCAGTGGACTGGGGGTAGCGGTTGCAGGTTCGGAGTTCTTC.

The CDR3 DNA reads TGTGCCAGCAGCGTCGGGACAGGGGGCGGTGGTGGCTACACCTTC. It specifies CASSVGTGGGGGYTF. The rearrangement links TRBV9 to TRBJ1-2; 12 positions agree with TRBD1. Germline CDR1 reads SGDLS; CDR2 reads YYNGEE. The V segment lost 2 bases and the J segment 7 bases; nucleotides outside the gene matches: 6. The CDR3 sequence is 15 residues long.

The chain carries TRBV19 and TRBJ2-7; TRBD2 agrees at 12 bases. The CDR3 extends over 15 amino acids. V lost 5 bases, J lost 1 base, and 3 bases stayed unmatched. Germline V gene data show CDR1 as LNHDA and CDR2 as SQIVND (reference sequence). CDR3 in DNA: TGTGCCAGTAGTCTACTAGCGGGAGGTTCCTACGAGCAGTACTTC. It is translated as CASSLLAGGSYEQYF.